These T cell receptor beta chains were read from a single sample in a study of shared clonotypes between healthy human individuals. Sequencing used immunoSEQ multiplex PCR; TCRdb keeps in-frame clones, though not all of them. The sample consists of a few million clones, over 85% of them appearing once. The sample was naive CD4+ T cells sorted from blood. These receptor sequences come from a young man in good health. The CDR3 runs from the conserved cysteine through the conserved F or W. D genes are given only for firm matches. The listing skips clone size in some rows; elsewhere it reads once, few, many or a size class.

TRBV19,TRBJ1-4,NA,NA,TGTGCCAGTAGTGCTGGGCAGGTGGGTGAAAAACTGTTTTTT,CASSAGQVGEKLFF
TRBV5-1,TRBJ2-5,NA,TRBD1,TGCGCCAGCAGCTGGGGAAATACGGGACAGGGGAGAGAAGAGACCCAGTACTTC,CASSWGNTGQGREETQYF
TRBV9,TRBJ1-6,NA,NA,TGTGCCAGCAGCGTAGGCGGGGGTGGCGATTCACCCCTCCACTTT,CASSVGGGGDSPLHF
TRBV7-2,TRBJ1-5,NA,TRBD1,TGTGCCAGCAGCCCGACCGGGACAGGGGCCCAGCCCCAGCATTTT,CASSPTGTGAQPQHF
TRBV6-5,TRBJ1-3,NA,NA,TGTGCCAGCAGCCGGACCCGGAGCCGGGGAAACACCATATATTTT,CASSRTRSRGNTIYF
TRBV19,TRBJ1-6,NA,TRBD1,TGTGCCAGTAGTGGAAGATGGGACAGGGCTTCACCCCTCCACTTT,CASSGRWDRASPLHF
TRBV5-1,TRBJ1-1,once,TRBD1,TGCGCCAGCAGCTTGGCGCAGGGGACAGGGGGTTCGAACACTGAAGCTTTCTTT,CASSLAQGTGGSNTEAFF
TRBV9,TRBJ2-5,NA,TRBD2,TGTGCCAGCAGCGTAGGCCTAGCGGAGGTAACCCAGTACTTC,CASSVGLAEVTQYF
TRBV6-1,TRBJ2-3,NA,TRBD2,TGTGCCAGCATCATTAGCGGGGGGTTCACAGATACGCAGTATTTT,CASIISGGFTDTQYF
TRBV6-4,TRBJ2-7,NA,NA,TGTGCCAGCAGTGACCCGAAGGCAGTTTACGTAAAGAGCTACGAGCAGTACTTC,CASSDPKAVYVKSYEQYF
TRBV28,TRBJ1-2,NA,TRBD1,TGTGCCAGCAGTCTCATCGGGACAGGGAACAACTATGGCTACACCTTC,CASSLIGTGNNYGYTF
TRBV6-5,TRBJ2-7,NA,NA,TGTGCCAGCAGTTACTCTACCGGGACGTACTACGAGCAGTACTTC,CASSYSTGTYYEQYF
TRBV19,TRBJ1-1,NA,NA,TGTGCCAGTAGTACGCCACCCGGGACACTTGTGAACACTGAAGCTTTCTTT,CASSTPPGTLVNTEAFF
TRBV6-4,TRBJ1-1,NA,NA,TGTGCCAGCAGTGAGCGGAGGGGCACTGAAGCTTTCTTT,CASSERRGTEAFF
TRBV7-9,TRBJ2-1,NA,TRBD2,TGTGCCAGCAAGGAATATAGCGGGAGGGCCATGGACAATGAGCAGTTCTTC,CASKEYSGRAMDNEQFF
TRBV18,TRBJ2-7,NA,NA,TGTGCCAGCTCATCCCGGGTCTCCTACGAGCAGTACTTC,CASSSRVSYEQYF
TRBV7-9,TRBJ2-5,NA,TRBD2,TGTGCCAGCAGCGACCGACTAGCGGGAGGCGGGGAGACCCAGTACTTC,CASSDRLAGGGETQYF
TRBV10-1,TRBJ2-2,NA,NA,TGCGCCAGCAGTGATGGCTTATTCGGGGAGCTGTTTTTT,CASSDGLFGELFF
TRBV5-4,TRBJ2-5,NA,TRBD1,TGTGCCAGCAGCTCCACAGGGGTAGAGACCCAGTACTTC,CASSSTGVETQYF